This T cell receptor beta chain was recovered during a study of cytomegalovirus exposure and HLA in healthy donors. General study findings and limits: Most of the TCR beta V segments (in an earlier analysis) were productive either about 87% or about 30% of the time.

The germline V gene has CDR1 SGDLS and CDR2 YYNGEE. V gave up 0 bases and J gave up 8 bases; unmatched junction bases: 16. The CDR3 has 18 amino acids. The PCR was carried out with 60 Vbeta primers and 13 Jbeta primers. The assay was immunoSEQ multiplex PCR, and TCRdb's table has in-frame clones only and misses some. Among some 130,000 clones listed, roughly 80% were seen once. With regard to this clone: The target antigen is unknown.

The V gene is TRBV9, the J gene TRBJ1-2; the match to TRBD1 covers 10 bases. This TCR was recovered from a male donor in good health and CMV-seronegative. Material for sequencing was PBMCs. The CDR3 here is CASSVGAGQGRQASGYTF. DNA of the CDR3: TGTGCCAGCAGCGTAGGAGCGGGACAGGGGCGGCAAGCGAGCGGCTACACCTTC.